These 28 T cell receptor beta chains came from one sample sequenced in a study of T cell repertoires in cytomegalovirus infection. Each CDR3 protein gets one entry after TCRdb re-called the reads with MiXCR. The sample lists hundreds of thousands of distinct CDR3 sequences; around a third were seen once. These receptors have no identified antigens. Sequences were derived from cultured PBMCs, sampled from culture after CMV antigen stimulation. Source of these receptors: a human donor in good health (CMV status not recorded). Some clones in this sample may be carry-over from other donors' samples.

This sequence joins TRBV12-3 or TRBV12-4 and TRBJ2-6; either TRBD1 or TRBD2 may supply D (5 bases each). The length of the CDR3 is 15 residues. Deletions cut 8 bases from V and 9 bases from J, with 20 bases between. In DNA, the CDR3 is TGTGCCAGCGGACCGTTACCCCAGGGAGACAACGTCCTGACTTTC. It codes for CASGPLPQGDNVLTF.

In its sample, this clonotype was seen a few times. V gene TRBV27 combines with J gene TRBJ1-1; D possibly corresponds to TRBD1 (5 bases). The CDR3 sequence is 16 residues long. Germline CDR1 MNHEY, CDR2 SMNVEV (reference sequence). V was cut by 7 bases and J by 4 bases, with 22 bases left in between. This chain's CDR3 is CASISGQGRVGTEAFF. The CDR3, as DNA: TGTGCCAGCATATCCGGTCAGGGAAGGGTGGGCACTGAAGCTTTCTTT.

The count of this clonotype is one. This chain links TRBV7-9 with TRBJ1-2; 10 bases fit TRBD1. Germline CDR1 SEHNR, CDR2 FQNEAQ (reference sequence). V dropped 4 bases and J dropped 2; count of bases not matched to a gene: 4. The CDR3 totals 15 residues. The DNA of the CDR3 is TGTGCCAGCAGCTCAGAGACAGGGGGCAACTATGGCTACACCTTC. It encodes CASSSETGGNYGYTF.

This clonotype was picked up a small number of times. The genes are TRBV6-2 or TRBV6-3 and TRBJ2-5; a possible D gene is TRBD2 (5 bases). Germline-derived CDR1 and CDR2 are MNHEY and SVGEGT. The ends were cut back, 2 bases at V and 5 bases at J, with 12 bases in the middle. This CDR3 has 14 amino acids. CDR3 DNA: TGTGCCAGCAGTTACAGTTGGACTCGCGAGACCCAGTACTTC. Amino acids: CASSYSWTRETQYF.

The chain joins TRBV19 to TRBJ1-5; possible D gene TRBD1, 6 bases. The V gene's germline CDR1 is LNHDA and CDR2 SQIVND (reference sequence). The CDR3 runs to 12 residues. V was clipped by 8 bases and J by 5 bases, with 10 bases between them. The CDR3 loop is CASRQGYQPQHF. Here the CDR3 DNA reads TGTGCCAGTCGTCAGGGGTATCAGCCCCAGCATTTT.

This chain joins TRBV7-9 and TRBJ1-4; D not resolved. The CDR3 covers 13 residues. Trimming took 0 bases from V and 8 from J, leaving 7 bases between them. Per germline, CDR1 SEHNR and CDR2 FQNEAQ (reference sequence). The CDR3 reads CASSLALAEKLFF. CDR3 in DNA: TGTGCCAGCAGCTTAGCCCTCGCCGAAAAACTGTTTTTT. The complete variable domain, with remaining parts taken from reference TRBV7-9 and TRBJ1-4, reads DTGVSQNPRHKITKRGQNVTFRCDPISEHNRLYWYRQTLGQGPEFLTYFQNEAQLEKSRLLSDRFSAERPKGSFSTLEIQRTEQGDSAMYLCASSLALAEKLFFGSGTQLSVL.

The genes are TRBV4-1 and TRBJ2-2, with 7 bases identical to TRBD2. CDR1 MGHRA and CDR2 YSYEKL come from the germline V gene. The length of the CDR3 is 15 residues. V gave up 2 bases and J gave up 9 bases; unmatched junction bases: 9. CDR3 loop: CASSQRGGEFRELFF. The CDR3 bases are TGCGCCAGCAGCCAACGCGGGGGAGAATTCAGGGAGCTGTTTTTT.

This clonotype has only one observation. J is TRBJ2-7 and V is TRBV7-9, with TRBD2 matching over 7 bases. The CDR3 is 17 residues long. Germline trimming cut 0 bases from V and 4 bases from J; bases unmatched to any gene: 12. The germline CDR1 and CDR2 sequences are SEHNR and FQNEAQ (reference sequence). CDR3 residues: CASSLAGAQGLLYEQYF. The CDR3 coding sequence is TGTGCCAGCAGCTTAGCAGGGGCTCAGGGACTACTTTACGAGCAGTACTTC.

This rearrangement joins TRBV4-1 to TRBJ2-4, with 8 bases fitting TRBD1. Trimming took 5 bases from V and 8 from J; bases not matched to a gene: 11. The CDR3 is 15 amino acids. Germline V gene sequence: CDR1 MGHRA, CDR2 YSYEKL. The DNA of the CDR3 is TGCGCCAGCAGCTACTGGACAGGGATAGGGGACATTCAGTACTTC. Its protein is CASSYWTGIGDIQYF.

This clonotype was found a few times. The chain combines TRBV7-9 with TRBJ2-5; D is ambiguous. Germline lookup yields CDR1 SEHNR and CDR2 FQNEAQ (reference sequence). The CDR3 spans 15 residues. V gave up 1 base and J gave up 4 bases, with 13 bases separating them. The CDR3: CASSLEGRETETQYF. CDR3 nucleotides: TGTGCCAGCAGCTTAGAAGGGCGAGAGACAGAGACCCAGTACTTC.

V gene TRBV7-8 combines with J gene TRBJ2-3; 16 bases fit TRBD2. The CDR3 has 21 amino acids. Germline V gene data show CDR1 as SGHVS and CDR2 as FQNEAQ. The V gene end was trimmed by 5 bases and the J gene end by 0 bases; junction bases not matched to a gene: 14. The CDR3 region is CASSPRGAGTSGRGSTDTQYF. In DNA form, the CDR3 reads TGTGCCAGCAGCCCCAGGGGGGCCGGGACTAGCGGGAGGGGTAGCACAGATACGCAGTATTTT.

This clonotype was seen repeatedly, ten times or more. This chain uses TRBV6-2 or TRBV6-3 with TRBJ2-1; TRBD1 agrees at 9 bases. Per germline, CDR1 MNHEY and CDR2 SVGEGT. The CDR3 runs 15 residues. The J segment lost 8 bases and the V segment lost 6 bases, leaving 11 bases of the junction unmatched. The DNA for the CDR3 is TGTGCCAGCAGCCAGGGACAGGGAAGTTGGGATGAGCAGTTCTTC. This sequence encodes CASSQGQGSWDEQFF.

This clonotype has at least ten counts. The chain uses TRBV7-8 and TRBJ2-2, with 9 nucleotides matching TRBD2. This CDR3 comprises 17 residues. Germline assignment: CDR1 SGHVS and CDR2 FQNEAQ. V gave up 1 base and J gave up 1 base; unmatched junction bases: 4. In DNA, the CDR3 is TGTGCCAGCAGCTTAGAGCGAGCGGGAGGGAACACCGGGGAGCTGTTTTTT. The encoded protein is CASSLERAGGNTGELFF.

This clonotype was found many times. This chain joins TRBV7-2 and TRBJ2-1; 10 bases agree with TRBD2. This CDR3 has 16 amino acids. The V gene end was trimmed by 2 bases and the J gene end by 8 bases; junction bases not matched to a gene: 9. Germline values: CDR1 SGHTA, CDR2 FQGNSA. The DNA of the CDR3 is TGTGCCAGCAGCTTATGGCCTAGCGGGAGCGTCCATGAGCAGTTCTTC. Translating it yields CASSLWPSGSVHEQFF.

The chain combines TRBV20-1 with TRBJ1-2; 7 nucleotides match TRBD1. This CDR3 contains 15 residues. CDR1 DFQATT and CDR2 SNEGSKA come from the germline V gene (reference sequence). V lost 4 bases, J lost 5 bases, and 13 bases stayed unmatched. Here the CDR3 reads CSAKTEGQSDYGYTF. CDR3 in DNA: TGCAGTGCTAAAACCGAGGGACAGTCCGATTATGGCTACACCTTC.

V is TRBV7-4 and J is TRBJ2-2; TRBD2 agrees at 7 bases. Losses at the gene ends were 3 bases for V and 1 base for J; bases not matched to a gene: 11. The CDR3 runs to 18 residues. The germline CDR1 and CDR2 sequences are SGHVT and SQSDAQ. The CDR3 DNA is TGTGCCAGCAGCTTGAGGGAGGGGTTCGAGCGGAACACCGGGGAGCTGTTTTTT. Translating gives CASSLREGFERNTGELFF.

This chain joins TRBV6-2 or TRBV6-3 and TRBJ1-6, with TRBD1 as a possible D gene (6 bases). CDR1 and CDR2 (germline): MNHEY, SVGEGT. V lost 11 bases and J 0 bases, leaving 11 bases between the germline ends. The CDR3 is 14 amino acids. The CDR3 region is CASRGVSYNSPLHF. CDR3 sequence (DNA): TGTGCCTCCAGGGGAGTCTCCTATAATTCACCCCTCCACTTT.

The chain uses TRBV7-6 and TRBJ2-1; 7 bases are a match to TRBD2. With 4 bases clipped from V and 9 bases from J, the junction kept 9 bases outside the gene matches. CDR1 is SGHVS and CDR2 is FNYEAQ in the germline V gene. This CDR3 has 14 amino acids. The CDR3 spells CASSSAQWEGEQFF. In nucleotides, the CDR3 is TGTGCCAGCAGCTCAGCCCAGTGGGAGGGTGAGCAGTTCTTC. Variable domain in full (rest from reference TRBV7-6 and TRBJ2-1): GAGVSQSPRYKVTKRGQDVALRCDPISGHVSLYWYRQALGQGPEFLTYFNYEAQQDKSGLPNDRFSAERPEGSISTLTIQRTEQRDSAMYRCASSSAQWEGEQFFGPGTRLTVL.

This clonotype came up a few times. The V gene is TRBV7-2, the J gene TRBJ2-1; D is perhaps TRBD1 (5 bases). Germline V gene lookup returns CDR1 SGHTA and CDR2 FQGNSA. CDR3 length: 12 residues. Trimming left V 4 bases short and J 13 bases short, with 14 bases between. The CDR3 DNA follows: TGTGCCAGCAGCTCCTTCAGGGCAGATCAGTTCTTC. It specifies CASSSFRADQFF.

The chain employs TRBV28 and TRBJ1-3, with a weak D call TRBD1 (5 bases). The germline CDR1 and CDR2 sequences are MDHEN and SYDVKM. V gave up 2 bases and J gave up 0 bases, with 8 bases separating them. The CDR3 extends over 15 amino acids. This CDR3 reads CASSLPDSSGNTIYF. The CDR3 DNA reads TGTGCCAGCAGTTTACCCGACAGCTCTGGAAACACCATATATTTT. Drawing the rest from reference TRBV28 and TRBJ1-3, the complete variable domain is DVKVTQSSRYLVKRTGEKVFLECVQDMDHENMFWYRQDPGLGLRLIYFSYDVKMKEKGDIPEGYSVSREKKERFSLILESASTNQTSMYLCASSLPDSSGNTIYFGEGSWLTVV.

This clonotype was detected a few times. The CDR3 reads CASSLTDYTGELFF. The CDR3, as DNA: TGTGCCAGCAGCCTCACGGACTACACCGGGGAGCTGTTTTTT. This chain connects TRBV11-3 to TRBJ2-2, with TRBD2 as a possible D gene (5 bases). V lost 5 bases to trimming and J lost 3 bases, with 10 bases between them. CDR3 size: 14 residues. CDR1 and CDR2 from the germline V gene are SGHNT and YENEEA.

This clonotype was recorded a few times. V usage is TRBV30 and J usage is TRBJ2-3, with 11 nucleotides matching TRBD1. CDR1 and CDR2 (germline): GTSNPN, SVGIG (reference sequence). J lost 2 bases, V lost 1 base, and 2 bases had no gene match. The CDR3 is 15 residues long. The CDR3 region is CAWSGGQGVTDTQYF. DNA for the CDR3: TGTGCCTGGAGTGGGGGACAGGGGGTCACAGATACGCAGTATTTT.

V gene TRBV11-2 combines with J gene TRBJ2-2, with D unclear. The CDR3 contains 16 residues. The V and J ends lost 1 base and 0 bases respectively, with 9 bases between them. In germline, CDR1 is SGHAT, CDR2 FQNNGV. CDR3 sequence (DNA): TGTGCCAGCAGCTTAGTCATTACAGCGAACACCGGGGAGCTGTTTTTT. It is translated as CASSLVITANTGELFF.

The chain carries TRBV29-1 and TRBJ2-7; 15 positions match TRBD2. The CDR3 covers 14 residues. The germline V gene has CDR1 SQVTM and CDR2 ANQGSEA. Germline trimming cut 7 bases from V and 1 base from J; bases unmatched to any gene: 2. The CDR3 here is CSGGTSGRSYEQYF. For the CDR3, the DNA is TGCAGCGGCGGGACTAGCGGGAGGTCCTACGAGCAGTACTTC.

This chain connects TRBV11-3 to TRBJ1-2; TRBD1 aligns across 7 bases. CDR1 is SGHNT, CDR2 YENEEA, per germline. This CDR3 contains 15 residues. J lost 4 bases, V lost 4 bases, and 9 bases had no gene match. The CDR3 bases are TGTGCCAGCAGCTCCTCCGGGACAGTAGTCTATGGCTACACCTTC. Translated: CASSSSGTVVYGYTF.

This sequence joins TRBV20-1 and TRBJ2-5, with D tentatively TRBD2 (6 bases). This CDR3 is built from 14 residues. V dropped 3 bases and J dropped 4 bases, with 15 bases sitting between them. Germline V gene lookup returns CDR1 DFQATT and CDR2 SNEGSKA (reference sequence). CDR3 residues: CSASPGLATETQYF. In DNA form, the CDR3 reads TGCAGTGCTAGCCCTGGCCTAGCGACAGAGACCCAGTACTTC.

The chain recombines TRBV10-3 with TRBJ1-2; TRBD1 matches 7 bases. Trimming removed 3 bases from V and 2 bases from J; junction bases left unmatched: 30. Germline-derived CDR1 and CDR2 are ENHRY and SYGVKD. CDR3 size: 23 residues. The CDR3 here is CAISDNLFFRAGSSKGANYGYTF. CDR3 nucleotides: TGTGCCATCAGTGACAATTTGTTTTTTCGGGCAGGGTCGTCCAAGGGGGCGAACTATGGCTACACCTTC.

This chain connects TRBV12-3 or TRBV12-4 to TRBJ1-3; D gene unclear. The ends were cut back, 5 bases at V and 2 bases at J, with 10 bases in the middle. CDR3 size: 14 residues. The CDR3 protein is CASSVSRAGNTIYF. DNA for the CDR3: TGTGCCAGCAGTGTCTCGCGGGCTGGAAACACCATATATTTT.